This T cell receptor beta chain derives from a study of identical twins. The V and J ends lost 5 bases and 4 bases, in that order; junction bases with no gene match: 13. This CDR3 is 17 amino acids long. Germline loops: CDR1 DFQATT, CDR2 SNEGSKA (reference sequence). This clonotype came up a few times. Its antigen is unknown. Template switching, a step in the protocol, added a universal primer site, and cDNA carried unique molecular identifiers. From the 5' RACE reads, TCRdb called clonotypes with MiXCR, one entry per CDR3 protein. The data contain about 330,000 distinct CDR3 sequences, 9% to 15% of them singletons. Study outcomes and limitations: Abundant beta clonotypes from cord blood bore fewer insertions; memory repertoires lacked this pattern. Conclusions relied on cross-sectional statistical analysis, not following the same donors.

Another study also made use of these data, one on yellow fever vaccine responses in identical twins.

This receptor was identified in a woman aged 18-29 years in good health. Sample: CD8+ T cells sorted from blood. The chain recombines TRBV20-1 with TRBJ2-5; 13 bases align to TRBD2. The CDR3 DNA sequence: TGCAGTGCTCAACCCCCAGAACTAGCGGGGGGGTTAGAGACCCAGTACTTC. It yields the protein CSAQPPELAGGLETQYF.